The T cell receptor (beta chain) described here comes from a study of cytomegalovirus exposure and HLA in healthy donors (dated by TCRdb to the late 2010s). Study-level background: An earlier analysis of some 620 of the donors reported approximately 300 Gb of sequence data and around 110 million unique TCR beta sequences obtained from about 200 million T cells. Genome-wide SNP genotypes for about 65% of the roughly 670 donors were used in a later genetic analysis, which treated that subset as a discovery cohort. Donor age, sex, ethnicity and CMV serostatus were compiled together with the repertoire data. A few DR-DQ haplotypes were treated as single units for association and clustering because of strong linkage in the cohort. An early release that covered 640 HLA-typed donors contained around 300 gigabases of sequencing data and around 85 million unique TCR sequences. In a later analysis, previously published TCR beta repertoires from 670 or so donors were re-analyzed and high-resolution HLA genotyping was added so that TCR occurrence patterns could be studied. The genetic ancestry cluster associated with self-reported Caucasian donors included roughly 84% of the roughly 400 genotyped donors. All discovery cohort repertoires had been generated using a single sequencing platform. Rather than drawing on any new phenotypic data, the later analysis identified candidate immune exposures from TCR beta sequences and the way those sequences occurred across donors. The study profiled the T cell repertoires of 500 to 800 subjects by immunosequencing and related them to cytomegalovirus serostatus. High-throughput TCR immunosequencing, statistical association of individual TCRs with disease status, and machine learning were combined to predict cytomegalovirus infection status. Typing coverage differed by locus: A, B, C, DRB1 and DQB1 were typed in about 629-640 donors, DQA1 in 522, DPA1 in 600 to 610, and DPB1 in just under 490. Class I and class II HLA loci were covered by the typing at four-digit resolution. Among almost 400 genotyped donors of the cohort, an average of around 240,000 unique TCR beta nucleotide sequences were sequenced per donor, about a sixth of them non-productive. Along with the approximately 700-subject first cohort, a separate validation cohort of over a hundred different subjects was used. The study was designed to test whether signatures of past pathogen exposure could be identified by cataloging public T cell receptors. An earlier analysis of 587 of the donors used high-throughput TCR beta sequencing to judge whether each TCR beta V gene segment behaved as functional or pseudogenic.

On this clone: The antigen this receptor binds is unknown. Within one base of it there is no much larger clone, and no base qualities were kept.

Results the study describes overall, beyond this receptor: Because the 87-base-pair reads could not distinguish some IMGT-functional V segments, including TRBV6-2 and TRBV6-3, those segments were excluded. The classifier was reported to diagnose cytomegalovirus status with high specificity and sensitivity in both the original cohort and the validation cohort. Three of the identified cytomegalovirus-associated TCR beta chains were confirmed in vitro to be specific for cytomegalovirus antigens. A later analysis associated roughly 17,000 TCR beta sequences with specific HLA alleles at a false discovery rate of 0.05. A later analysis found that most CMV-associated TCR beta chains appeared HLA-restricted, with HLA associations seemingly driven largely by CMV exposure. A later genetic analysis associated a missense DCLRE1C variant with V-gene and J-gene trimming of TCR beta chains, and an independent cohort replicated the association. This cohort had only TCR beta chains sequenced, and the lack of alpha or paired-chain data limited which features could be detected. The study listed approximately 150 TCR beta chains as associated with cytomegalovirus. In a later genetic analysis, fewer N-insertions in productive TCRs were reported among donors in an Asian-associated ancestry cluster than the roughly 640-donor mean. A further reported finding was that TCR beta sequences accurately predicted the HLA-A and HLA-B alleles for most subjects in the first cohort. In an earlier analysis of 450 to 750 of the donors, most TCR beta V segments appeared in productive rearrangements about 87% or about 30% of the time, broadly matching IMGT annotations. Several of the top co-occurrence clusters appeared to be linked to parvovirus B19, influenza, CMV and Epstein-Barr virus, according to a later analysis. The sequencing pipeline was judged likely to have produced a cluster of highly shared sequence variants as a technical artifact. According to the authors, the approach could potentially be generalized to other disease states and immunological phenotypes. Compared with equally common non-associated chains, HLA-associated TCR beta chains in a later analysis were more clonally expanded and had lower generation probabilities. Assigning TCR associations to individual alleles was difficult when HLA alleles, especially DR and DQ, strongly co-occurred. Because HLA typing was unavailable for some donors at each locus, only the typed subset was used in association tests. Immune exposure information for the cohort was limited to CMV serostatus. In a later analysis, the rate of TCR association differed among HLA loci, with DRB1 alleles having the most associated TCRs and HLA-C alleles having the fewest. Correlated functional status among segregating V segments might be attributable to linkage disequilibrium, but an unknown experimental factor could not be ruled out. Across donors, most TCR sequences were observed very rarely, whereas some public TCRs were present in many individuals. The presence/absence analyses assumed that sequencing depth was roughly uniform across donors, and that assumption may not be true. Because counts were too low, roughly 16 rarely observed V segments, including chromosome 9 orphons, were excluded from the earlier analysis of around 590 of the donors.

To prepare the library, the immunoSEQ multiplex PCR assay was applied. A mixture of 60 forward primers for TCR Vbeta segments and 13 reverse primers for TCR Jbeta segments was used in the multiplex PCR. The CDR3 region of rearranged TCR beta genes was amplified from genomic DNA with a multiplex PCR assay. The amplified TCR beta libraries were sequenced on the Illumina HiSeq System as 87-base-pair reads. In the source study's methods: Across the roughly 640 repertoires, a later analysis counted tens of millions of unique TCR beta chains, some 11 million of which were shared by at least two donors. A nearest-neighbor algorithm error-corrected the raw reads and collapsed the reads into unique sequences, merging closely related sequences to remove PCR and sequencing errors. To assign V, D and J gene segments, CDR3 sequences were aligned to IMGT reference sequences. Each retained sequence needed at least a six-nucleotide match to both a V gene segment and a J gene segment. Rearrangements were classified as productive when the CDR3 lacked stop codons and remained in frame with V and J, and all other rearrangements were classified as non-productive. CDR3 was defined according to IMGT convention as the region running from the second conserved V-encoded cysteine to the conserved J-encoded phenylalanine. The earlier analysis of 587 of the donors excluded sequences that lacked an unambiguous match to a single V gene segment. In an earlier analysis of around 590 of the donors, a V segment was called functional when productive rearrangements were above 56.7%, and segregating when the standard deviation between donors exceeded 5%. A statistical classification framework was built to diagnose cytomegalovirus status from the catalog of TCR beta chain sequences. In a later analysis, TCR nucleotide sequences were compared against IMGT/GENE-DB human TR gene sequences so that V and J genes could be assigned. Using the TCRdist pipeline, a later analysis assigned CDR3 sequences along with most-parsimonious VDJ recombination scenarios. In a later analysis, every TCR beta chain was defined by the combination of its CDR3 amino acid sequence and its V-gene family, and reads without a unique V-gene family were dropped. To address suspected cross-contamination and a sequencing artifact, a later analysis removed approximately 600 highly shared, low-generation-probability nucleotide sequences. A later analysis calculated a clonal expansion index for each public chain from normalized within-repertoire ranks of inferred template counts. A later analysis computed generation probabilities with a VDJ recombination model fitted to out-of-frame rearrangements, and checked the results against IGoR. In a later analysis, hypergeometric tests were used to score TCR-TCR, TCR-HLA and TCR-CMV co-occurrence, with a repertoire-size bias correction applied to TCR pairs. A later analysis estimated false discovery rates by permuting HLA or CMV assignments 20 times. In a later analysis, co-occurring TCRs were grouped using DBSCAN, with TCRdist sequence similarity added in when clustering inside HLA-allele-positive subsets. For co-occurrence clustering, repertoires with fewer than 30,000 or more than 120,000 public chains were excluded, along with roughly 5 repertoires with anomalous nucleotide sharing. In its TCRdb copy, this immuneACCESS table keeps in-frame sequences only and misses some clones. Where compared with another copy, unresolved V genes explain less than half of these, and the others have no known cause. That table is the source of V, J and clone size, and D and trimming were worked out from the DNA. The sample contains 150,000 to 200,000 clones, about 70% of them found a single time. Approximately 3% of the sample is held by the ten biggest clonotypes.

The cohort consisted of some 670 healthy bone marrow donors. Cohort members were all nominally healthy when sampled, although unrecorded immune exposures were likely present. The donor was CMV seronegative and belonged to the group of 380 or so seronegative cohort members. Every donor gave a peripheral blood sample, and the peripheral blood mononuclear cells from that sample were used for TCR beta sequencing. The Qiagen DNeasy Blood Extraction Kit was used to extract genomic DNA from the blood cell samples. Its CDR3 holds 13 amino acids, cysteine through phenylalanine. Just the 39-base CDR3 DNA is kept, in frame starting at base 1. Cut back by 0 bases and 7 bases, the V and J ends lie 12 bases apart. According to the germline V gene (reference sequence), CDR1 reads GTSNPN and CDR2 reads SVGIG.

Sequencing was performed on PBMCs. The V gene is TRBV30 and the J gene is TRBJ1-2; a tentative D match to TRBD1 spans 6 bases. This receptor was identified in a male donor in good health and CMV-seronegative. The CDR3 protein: CAWSVSGAGGYTF. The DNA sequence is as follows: TGTGCCTGGAGTGTGTCAGGGGCGGGTGGCTACACCTTC.